The clone carrying this T cell receptor beta chain was detected many times. Its antigen is as yet unknown. The data were taken from a study of CD8 T cells in ankylosing spondylitis. CDR3 length: 14 residues. V was trimmed by 3 bases and J by 3 bases, leaving 11 bases between them. Germline values: CDR1 SGHRS, CDR2 YFSETQ. Findings and limits, study-wide: Characteristic, it appeared, of ankylosing spondylitis blood was a TCR beta motif of eight highly homologous variants.

A single record per CDR3 protein comes from TCRdb applying MiXCR to the 5' RACE reads. This sample carries 130,000 or so distinct CDR3 sequences, approximately 10% of them seen once, and the ten largest clones take 4.1%. This chain links TRBV5-1 with TRBJ2-3, with D tentatively TRBD2 (6 bases). The sequence derives from a female donor with ankylosing spondylitis or in good health (not recorded which). Material: blood, either unsorted or a sorted T cell fraction (not recorded which). The CDR3 nucleotides read TGCGCCAGCAGCTACGGGACTGAAACAGATACGCAGTATTTT. This codes for CASSYGTETDTQYF.